Listed below are T cell receptor beta chains from one sample, sequenced in a study of breast tumors, draining lymph nodes, adjacent tissues. MiXCR, run by TCRdb on the multiplex PCR reads, gives a single entry per CDR3 protein. The sample yields about 130,000 distinct CDR3 sequences, approximately 21% seen once. Sequencing was carried out using axillary lymph node tissue. The receptors derive from a female donor with breast cancer. Some clones in this sample may be carry-over from other donors' samples. CDR3s include the opening cysteine and the closing phenylalanine or tryptophan. D genes are given only for firm matches. The size entry is marked missing in some rows and otherwise reads once, few, many or a size class.

cdr3_aa cdr3_nt clone_size j_call v_call d_call
CSARGTGKVGQPQHF TGCAGTGCTAGGGGGACGGGGAAGGTTGGGCAGCCTCAGCATTTT many TRBJ1-5 TRBV20-1 -
CASSSLTGELFF TGTGCCAGCAGCTCCCTTACCGGGGAGCTGTTTTTT many TRBJ2-2 TRBV5-4 -
CASRVDEQFF TGTGCCAGCAGGGTCGATGAGCAGTTCTTC - TRBJ2-1 TRBV9 -
CASSQPRGASGANVLTF TGTGCCAGCAGCCAACCCCGAGGAGCCTCTGGGGCCAACGTCCTGACTTTC - TRBJ2-6 TRBV3-1 -
CTSRGYNEQFF TGTACCTCTAGGGGCTACAATGAGCAGTTCTTC many TRBJ2-1 TRBV19 -
CASSYSGDFGGYGYTF TGTGCCAGCAGTTACTCCGGGGACTTTGGAGGCTATGGCTACACCTTC many TRBJ1-2 TRBV6-5 -
CASSPSGRVGNEQFF TGTGCCAGCAGCCCGAGCGGGAGGGTAGGTAATGAGCAGTTCTTC many TRBJ2-1 TRBV11-1 TRBD2
CASSPGQGNSYNEQFF TGTGCCAGCAGCCCCGGACAGGGGAACTCCTACAATGAGCAGTTCTTC many TRBJ2-1 TRBV12-3/TRBV12-4 TRBD1
CASSEGRGYGYTF TGTGCCAGCAGTGAAGGCAGGGGCTATGGCTACACCTTC many TRBJ1-2 TRBV25-1 -
CASSSEGGDRGRREQYF TGTGCCAGCAGCTCCGAGGGGGGGGACAGGGGGCGACGCGAGCAGTACTTC many TRBJ2-7 TRBV5-4 TRBD1
CATIEREGAGELFF TGTGCCACCATAGAGCGGGAGGGAGCCGGGGAGCTGTTTTTT many TRBJ2-2 TRBV12-3/TRBV12-4 TRBD2
CASSDSGGDEQFF TGCGCCAGCAGTGATTCGGGGGGAGATGAGCAGTTCTTC many TRBJ2-1 TRBV10-2 TRBD2
CASSRGQVSYNEQFF TGTGCCAGCAGTAGAGGACAGGTCTCCTACAATGAGCAGTTCTTC few TRBJ2-1 TRBV28 TRBD1
CASSPGTGVSTDTQYF TGCGCCAGCAGCCCCGGGACAGGGGTAAGCACAGATACGCAGTATTTT many TRBJ2-3 TRBV5-1 TRBD1
CASSAPGRRQSSGANVLTF TGTGCCAGCAGTGCACCGGGACGGCGGCAATCCTCTGGGGCCAACGTCCTGACTTTC few TRBJ2-6 TRBV6-1 -